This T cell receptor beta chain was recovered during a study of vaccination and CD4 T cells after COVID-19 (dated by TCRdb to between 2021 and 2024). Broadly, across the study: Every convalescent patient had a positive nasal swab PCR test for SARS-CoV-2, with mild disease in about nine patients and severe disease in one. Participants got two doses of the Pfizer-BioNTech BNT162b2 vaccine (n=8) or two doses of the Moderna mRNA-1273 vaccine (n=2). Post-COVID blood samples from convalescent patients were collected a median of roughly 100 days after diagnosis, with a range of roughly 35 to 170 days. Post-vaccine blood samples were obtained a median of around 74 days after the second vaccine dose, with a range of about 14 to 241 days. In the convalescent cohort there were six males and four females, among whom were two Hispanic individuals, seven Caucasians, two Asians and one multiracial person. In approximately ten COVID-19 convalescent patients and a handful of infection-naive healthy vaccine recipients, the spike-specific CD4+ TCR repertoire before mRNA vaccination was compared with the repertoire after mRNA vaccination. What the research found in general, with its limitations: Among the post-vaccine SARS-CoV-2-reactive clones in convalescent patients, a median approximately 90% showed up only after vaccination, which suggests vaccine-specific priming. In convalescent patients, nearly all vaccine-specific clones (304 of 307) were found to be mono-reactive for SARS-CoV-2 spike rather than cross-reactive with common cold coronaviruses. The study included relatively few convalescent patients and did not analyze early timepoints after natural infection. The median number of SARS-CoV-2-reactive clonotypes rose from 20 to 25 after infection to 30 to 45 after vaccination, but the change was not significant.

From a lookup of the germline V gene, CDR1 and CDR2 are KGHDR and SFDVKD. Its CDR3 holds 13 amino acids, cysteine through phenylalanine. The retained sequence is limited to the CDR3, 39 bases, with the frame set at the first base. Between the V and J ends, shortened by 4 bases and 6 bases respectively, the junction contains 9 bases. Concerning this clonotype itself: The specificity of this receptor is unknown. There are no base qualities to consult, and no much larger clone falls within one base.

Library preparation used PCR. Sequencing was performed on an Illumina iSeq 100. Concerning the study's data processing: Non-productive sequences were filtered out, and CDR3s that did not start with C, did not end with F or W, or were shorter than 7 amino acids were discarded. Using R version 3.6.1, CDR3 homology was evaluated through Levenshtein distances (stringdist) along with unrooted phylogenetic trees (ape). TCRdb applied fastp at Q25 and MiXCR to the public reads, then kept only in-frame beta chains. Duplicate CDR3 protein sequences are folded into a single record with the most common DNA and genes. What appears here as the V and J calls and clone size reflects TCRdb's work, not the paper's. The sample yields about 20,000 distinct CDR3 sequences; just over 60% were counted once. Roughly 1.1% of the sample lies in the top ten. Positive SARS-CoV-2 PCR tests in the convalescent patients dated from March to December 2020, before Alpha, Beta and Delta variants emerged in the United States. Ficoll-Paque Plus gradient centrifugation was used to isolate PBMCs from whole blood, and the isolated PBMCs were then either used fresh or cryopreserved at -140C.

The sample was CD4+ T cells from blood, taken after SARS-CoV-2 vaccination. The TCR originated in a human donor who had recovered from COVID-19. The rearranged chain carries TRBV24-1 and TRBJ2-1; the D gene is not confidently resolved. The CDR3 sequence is CATSDRWGNEQFF. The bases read TGTGCCACCAGTGACCGGTGGGGCAATGAGCAGTTCTTC.